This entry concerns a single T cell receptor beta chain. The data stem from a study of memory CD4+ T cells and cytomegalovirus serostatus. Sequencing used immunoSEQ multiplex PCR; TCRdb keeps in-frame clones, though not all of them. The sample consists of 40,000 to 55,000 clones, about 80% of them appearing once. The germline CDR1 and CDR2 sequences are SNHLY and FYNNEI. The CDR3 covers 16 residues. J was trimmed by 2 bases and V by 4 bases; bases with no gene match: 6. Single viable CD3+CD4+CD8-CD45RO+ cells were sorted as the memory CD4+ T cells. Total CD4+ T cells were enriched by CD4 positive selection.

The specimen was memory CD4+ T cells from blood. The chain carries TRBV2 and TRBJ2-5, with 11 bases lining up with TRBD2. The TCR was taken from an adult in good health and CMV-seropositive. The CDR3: CASSGWGLAVQETQYF. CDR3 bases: TGTGCCAGCAGTGGGTGGGGACTAGCGGTTCAAGAGACCCAGTACTTC.